The present T cell receptor beta chain was sequenced within a study of blood T cell repertoires in COVID-19. Looking at the study overall: Samples of COVID-19 (acute and convalescent) were obtained from the United States, Italy and Spain. In each case, the material was cDNA or gDNA derived from T cells, B-cell-depleted T cells, or PBMCs.

This table comes from immunoSEQ multiplex PCR, and its TCRdb copy is limited to in-frame clones, with some not included. The profile shows around 190,000 clones, about 88% of them singletons. This CDR3 region has 18 residues. The germline V gene encodes CDR1 MNHNY and CDR2 SVGAGI (reference sequence). Germline trimming cut 5 bases from V and 5 bases from J; bases unmatched to any gene: 16. The chain couples TRBV6-6 to TRBJ1-5; the match to TRBD1 covers 9 bases. This TCR was sampled from a man under 40 with acute or convalescent COVID-19. What was sequenced was peripheral blood. CDR3 amino acids: CASSPIRSGTGLDQPQHF. The CDR3, as DNA: TGTGCCAGCAGTCCCATTAGGTCTGGGACAGGGTTAGATCAGCCCCAGCATTTT.